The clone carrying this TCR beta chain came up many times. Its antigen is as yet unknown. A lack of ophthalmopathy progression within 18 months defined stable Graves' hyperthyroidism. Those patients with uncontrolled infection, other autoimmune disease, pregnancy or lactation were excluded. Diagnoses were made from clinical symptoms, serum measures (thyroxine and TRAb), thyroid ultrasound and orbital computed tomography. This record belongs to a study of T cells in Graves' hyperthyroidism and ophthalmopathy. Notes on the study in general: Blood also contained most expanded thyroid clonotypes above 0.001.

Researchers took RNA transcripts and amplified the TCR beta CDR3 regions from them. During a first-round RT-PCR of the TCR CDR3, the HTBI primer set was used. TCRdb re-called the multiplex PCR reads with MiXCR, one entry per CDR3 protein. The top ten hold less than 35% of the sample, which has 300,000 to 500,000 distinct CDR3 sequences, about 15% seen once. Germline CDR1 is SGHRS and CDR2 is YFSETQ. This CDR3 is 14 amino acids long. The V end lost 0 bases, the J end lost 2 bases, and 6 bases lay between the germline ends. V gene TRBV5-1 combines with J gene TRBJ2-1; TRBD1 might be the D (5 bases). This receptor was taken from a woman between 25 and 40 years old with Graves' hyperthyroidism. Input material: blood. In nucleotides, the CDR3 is TGCGCCAGCAGCTTGGAGACAGCCTACAATGAGCAGTTCTTC. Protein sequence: CASSLETAYNEQFF.